This entry lists 31 T cell receptor beta chains sequenced from one sample in a study of T cell responses to AZD1222 COVID-19 vaccine. TCRdb keeps only in-frame clones here, not all; method: immunoSEQ multiplex PCR. The sample holds roughly 140,000 clones; 90% are singletons and the top ten take 3.4%. Source: peripheral blood, taken on day 0 of AZD1222 vaccination. These receptor sequences come from an adult in good health.

In this sample, this clone turned up a few times. This chain links TRBV10-3 with TRBJ1-2; 9 bases line up with TRBD1. This CDR3 is built from 14 residues. The junction had 10 bases not matched to a gene; V was cut back by 7 bases and J by 7 bases. The germline CDR1 and CDR2 sequences are ENHRY and SYGVKD. The CDR3 spells CAITRTGAASGYTF. The CDR3 DNA reads as TGTGCCATCACCAGGACAGGGGCGGCCTCTGGCTACACCTTC.

The chain combines TRBV5-6 with TRBJ1-6; 10 bases are a match to TRBD1. Germline V lookup: CDR1 SGHDT, CDR2 YYEEEE. The CDR3 length is 15 residues. J lost 10 bases, V lost 4 bases, and 8 bases had no gene match. The CDR3 nucleotides are TGTGCCAGCAGCGCCGGGACAGGGGAGGGATCACCCCTCCACTTT. Its translation: CASSAGTGEGSPLHF.

About this clone: Germline is not matched at one junction end, which may reflect a read error. CDR3 amino acids: CASSQGWSTGELFF. CDR3 sequence (DNA): TGTGCCAGCAGCCAAGGCTGGTCCACCGGAGAGCTGTTTTTT. The rearrangement uses TRBV14 and TRBJ2-2; unclear D gene. Germline loops: CDR1 SGHDN, CDR2 FVKESK. The CDR3 loop spans 14 amino acids.

The genes are TRBV3-1 (or the pseudogene TRBV3-2) and TRBJ1-6, with D maybe TRBD1 (6 bases). Germline CDR1 and CDR2: LGHDT and YNNKEL (reference sequence). Deletions cut 5 bases from V and 0 bases from J, with 20 bases between. CDR3 length: 19 amino acids. As DNA, the CDR3 is TGTGCCAGCAGCTTCCGGACAGCTATAAGGAGCTCCTATAATTCACCCCTCCACTTT. Translation: CASSFRTAIRSSYNSPLHF.

This rearrangement joins TRBV29-1 to TRBJ1-1; no reliable D call. The germline V and J ends were trimmed by 4 bases and 11 bases, with 11 bases remaining between them. Per the germline V gene, CDR1 is SQVTM and CDR2 is ANQGSEA. CDR3 length: 10 amino acids. The CDR3 sequence is CSVGTQVAFF. CDR3 DNA sequence: TGCAGCGTTGGGACTCAGGTGGCTTTCTTT.

This clone showed up just once. V is TRBV4-1 and J is TRBJ1-4; D remains ambiguous. The germline V and J ends were trimmed by 1 base and 5 bases, with 11 bases remaining between them. The CDR3 is 15 residues long. CDR1 and CDR2 (germline): MGHRA, YSYEKL. The CDR3 region has the DNA TGCGCCAGCAGCCAAGTGTCGGTGAGCAATGAAAAACTGTTTTTT. This codes for CASSQVSVSNEKLFF.

The chain uses TRBV4-3 and TRBJ1-5, with TRBD1 matching over 8 bases. This CDR3 comprises 15 residues. V shed 1 base, J shed 6 bases, and the junction held 5 bases outside the gene matches. Germline values: CDR1 LGHNA, CDR2 YSLEER. Here the CDR3 DNA reads TGCGCCAGCAGCCAAGGGACAGGGTTTAGTCAGCCCCAGCATTTT. It encodes CASSQGTGFSQPQHF.

The CDR3 region is CASSFTPQPPESEAFF. The CDR3 coding sequence is TGTGCCAGCAGCTTTACCCCCCAGCCTCCAGAAAGTGAAGCTTTCTTT. The gene calls are TRBV7-2 and TRBJ1-1, with D hard to call. The CDR3 length is 16 residues. Germline V gene sequence: CDR1 SGHTA, CDR2 FQGNSA. Trimming pared 3 bases from V and 7 bases from J, leaving 21 bases between.

V is TRBV19 and J is TRBJ1-5; tentatively, D is TRBD1 (6 bases). Deletions cut 1 base from V and 0 bases from J, with 10 bases between. Looked up from germline, CDR1 is LNHDA and CDR2 is SQIVND (reference sequence). CDR3 length: 16 amino acids. Here the CDR3 DNA reads TGTGCCAGTAGTATAGTAGCAGGGGATAGCAATCAGCCCCAGCATTTT. It encodes CASSIVAGDSNQPQHF.

The rearrangement uses TRBV7-2 and TRBJ1-5, with 8 bases identical to TRBD1. V lost 2 bases and J lost 3; bases outside the gene matches: 3. Germline CDR1 and CDR2: SGHTA and FQGNSA. The CDR3 spans 15 residues. The CDR3 sequence is CASSLRTGFNQPQHF. DNA for the CDR3: TGTGCCAGCAGCTTAAGGACAGGGTTCAATCAGCCCCAGCATTTT.

The chain couples TRBV15 to TRBJ1-6; weak D call: TRBD1 (6 bases). Deletions cut 0 bases from V and 8 bases from J, with 11 bases between. Germline V lookup: CDR1 LNHNV, CDR2 YYDKDF (reference sequence). CDR3 length: 15 amino acids. The CDR3 coding sequence is TGTGCCACCAGCAGAGATCGCCCAGGGGATTCACCCCTCCACTTT. Translating it yields CATSRDRPGDSPLHF. Based on the CDR3 plus reference TRBV15 and TRBJ1-6, the full variable domain is DAMVIQNPRYQVTQFGKPVTLSCSQTLNHNVMYWYQQKSSQAPKLLFHYYDKDFNNEADTPDNFQSRRPNTSFCFLDIRSPGLGDTAMYLCATSRDRPGDSPLHFGNGTRLTVT.

The chain carries TRBV7-2 and TRBJ2-1; no firm D call. Trimming stripped 4 bases from V and 8 bases from J, with 15 bases between. The CDR3 loop spans 14 amino acids. Germline lookup yields CDR1 SGHTA and CDR2 FQGNSA. DNA for the CDR3: TGTGCCAGCAGCTCCGGACGGAGTTACCATGAGCAGTTCTTC. Translation: CASSSGRSYHEQFF.

The chain recombines TRBV7-6 with TRBJ1-1; 7 bases fit TRBD1. The CDR3 covers 16 residues. The V segment lost 1 base and the J segment 0 bases; nucleotides outside the gene matches: 5. Germline loops: CDR1 SGHVS, CDR2 FNYEAQ. This CDR3 reads CASSLVQGGMNTEAFF. Written as DNA, the CDR3 is TGTGCCAGCAGCTTAGTTCAGGGGGGCATGAACACTGAAGCTTTCTTT.

This chain uses TRBV4-1 with TRBJ1-2, with 7 bases identical to TRBD1. This CDR3 has 17 amino acids. Losses at the gene ends were 2 bases for V and 0 bases for J; bases not matched to a gene: 9. CDR1 MGHRA and CDR2 YSYEKL come from the germline V gene. The CDR3 DNA reads TGCGCCAGCAGCCAACCCTCAAGGGACAGCTCTAACTATGGCTACACCTTC. Translated: CASSQPSRDSSNYGYTF.

V and J are TRBV4-3 and TRBJ1-1; D perhaps matches TRBD1 (5 bases). The germline V gene has CDR1 LGHNA and CDR2 YSLEER. This CDR3 contains 15 residues. V lost 0 bases and J 1 base, leaving 9 bases between the germline ends. CDR3 protein: CASSQEFGGNTEAFF. DNA for the CDR3: TGCGCCAGCAGCCAAGAGTTTGGGGGGAACACTGAAGCTTTCTTT.

The V gene is TRBV27, the J gene TRBJ2-5; a weak D match, TRBD2 (6 bases). CDR3 length: 17 amino acids. Germline CDR1 and CDR2: MNHEY and SMNVEV (reference sequence). Trimming shortened V by 4 bases and J by 0 bases, and 18 bases separated the two germline ends. CDR3 sequence: CASSSSGVGAYQETQYF. Written as DNA, the CDR3 is TGTGCCAGCAGTTCGTCGGGAGTTGGGGCGTACCAAGAGACCCAGTACTTC.

V and J are TRBV11-3 and TRBJ2-2; a weak D match, TRBD1 (5 bases). The germline CDR1 and CDR2 sequences are SGHNT and YENEEA. The CDR3 covers 13 residues. V shed 2 bases and J shed 5 bases, with 6 bases lying between them. Here the CDR3 DNA reads TGTGCCAGCAGCTTAAGGGGAACCGGGGAGCTGTTTTTT. Its translation: CASSLRGTGELFF.

The V gene is TRBV7-9, the J gene TRBJ1-3; D gene uncertain. V gave up 3 bases and J gave up 4 bases, with 13 bases separating them. The CDR3 is 15 amino acids. Germline V CDR1 and CDR2: SEHNR, FQNEAQ (reference sequence). CDR3 DNA: TGTGCCAGCAGCTTCCGTCCGACCGAGGGAAACACCATATATTTT. Protein: CASSFRPTEGNTIYF.

V is TRBV9 and J is TRBJ2-2; unclear D gene. The germline V gene encodes CDR1 SGDLS and CDR2 YYNGEE. V lost 0 bases and J 6 bases, leaving 6 bases between the germline ends. The CDR3 length is 13 residues. CDR3 region: CASSVAGPGELFF. The CDR3 DNA is TGTGCCAGCAGCGTAGCAGGCCCCGGGGAGCTGTTTTTT. The whole variable domain, filled in from reference TRBV9 and TRBJ2-2, reads DSGVTQTPKHLITATGQRVTLRCSPRSGDLSVYWYQQSLDQGLQFLIQYYNGEERAKGNILERFSAQQFPDLHSELNLSSLELGDSALYFCASSVAGPGELFFGEGSRLTVL.

V gene TRBV11-3 combines with J gene TRBJ1-1; TRBD1 agrees at 9 bases. V lost 5 bases to trimming and J lost 11 bases; unmatched junction nucleotides: 9. Germline values: CDR1 SGHNT, CDR2 YENEEA. The length of the CDR3 is 13 residues. In nucleotides, the CDR3 is TGTGCCAGCAGCCGGGGACAGGGCGCTTGGGCTTTCTTT. Translation gives CASSRGQGAWAFF.

V usage is TRBV6-2 or TRBV6-3 and J usage is TRBJ2-1; TRBD2 matches at 12 bases. Germline V gene data show CDR1 as MNHEY and CDR2 as SVGEGT. This CDR3 region has 15 residues. Trimming cost V 4 bases and J 8 bases; bases outside gene matches: 6. The CDR3 region has the DNA TGTGCCAGCAGTTTATCGACTAGCGGGGGTGATGAGCAGTTCTTC. It encodes CASSLSTSGGDEQFF.

This chain links TRBV12-3 or TRBV12-4 with TRBJ1-3, with a possible D match to TRBD1 (5 bases). The CDR3 sequence is 12 residues long. Trimming stripped 6 bases from V and 4 bases from J, with 7 bases between. For the CDR3, the DNA is TGTGCCAGCAGAAGGGGAGGAAACACCATATATTTT. Translating gives CASRRGGNTIYF.

This sequence joins TRBV4-3 and TRBJ2-7; tentatively, D is TRBD2 (6 bases). V was clipped by 4 bases and J by 7 bases, with 17 bases between them. There are 14 residues in the CDR3. Germline CDR1 LGHNA, CDR2 YSLEER. In DNA, the CDR3 is TGCGCCAGCAGCCTTAGCGCGGGGCGAGGGGAGCAGTACTTC. This sequence encodes CASSLSAGRGEQYF.

V usage is TRBV6-5 and J usage is TRBJ2-6, with D perhaps matching TRBD1 (6 bases). V was trimmed by 6 bases and J by 2 bases, leaving 11 bases between them. This CDR3 comprises 15 residues. Germline lookup yields CDR1 MNHEY and CDR2 SVGAGI. The CDR3 loop is CASSDTGPGANVLTF. The CDR3 nucleotides are TGTGCCAGCAGCGACACAGGGCCTGGGGCCAACGTCCTGACTTTC.

This sequence joins TRBV10-3 and TRBJ1-2; 7 bases are shared with TRBD1. CDR3 length equals 12 residues. Per the germline V gene, CDR1 is ENHRY and CDR2 is SYGVKD. Trimming cost V 3 bases and J 7 bases; bases outside gene matches: 2. For the CDR3, the DNA is TGTGCCATCAGTGACAGGGGGGGTGGCTACACCTTC. Translation: CAISDRGGGYTF.

This clone was picked up one time. V usage is TRBV3-1 (or the pseudogene TRBV3-2) and J usage is TRBJ1-1; no clear D gene. Germline CDR1 LGHDT, CDR2 YNNKEL (reference sequence). Trimming pared 1 base from V and 0 bases from J, leaving 3 bases between. CDR3 length: 13 residues. The CDR3 sequence is CASSQALNTEAFF. CDR3 nucleotides: TGTGCCAGCAGCCAAGCCCTGAACACTGAAGCTTTCTTT.

The CDR3 spells CSVEAGARNTEAFF. DNA for the CDR3: TGCAGCGTTGAGGCAGGGGCGAGGAACACTGAAGCTTTCTTT. V gene TRBV29-1 combines with J gene TRBJ1-1; D may be TRBD1 (6 bases). V was shortened by 3 bases and J by 1 base, with 12 bases between the two germline ends. Per the germline V gene, CDR1 is SQVTM and CDR2 is ANQGSEA. The CDR3 contains 14 residues.

The chain joins TRBV2 to TRBJ1-1, with 7 bases fitting TRBD1. V gave up 6 bases and J gave up 5 bases; unmatched junction bases: 9. The CDR3 is made up of 14 amino acids. Germline values: CDR1 SNHLY, CDR2 FYNNEI. This CDR3 is CASRDRQGGTEAFF. As DNA, the CDR3 is TGTGCCAGCAGGGATCGACAGGGAGGGACTGAAGCTTTCTTT.

J is TRBJ1-1 and V is TRBV6-1; the D is unclear. The germline gives CDR1 MNHNS, CDR2 SASEGT. With 3 bases removed from V and 0 bases from J, the gap between germline ends came to 11 bases. This CDR3 contains 15 residues. The CDR3 is CASSDQGRVNTEAFF. The CDR3 DNA reads as TGTGCCAGCAGTGACCAAGGACGGGTGAACACTGAAGCTTTCTTT.

The chain recombines TRBV5-1 with TRBJ1-2; D remains ambiguous. CDR3 length: 12 residues. Trimming left V 7 bases short and J 8 bases short, with 15 bases between. The germline CDR1 and CDR2 sequences are SGHRS and YFSETQ. CDR3 sequence reads: CASSPGSGGYTF. As DNA, the CDR3 is TGCGCCAGCTCCCCGGGAAGTGGCGGCTACACCTTC.

The chain recombines TRBV6-5 with TRBJ2-2; unclear D gene. Trimming pared 7 bases from V and 4 bases from J, leaving 10 bases between. Germline loops: CDR1 MNHEY, CDR2 SVGAGI. This CDR3 is built from 13 residues. The DNA of the CDR3 is TGTGCCAGCAATCCGCCAGGCACCGGGGAGCTGTTTTTT. Amino acid sequence: CASNPPGTGELFF.